Given below is one T cell receptor beta chain in context. Its cognate antigen is unknown. The data belong to a study of OX40 agonist ivuxolimab in advanced cancers. Overall study findings and caveats: Some nonresponders additionally presented with little normalized T-cell clonal expansion.

Here immunoSEQ multiplex PCR was the method, and the copy in TCRdb shows in-frame clones only, minus some. The data hold almost 85,000 clones, with roughly 94% observed a single time. At cycle 4 day 1, cycle 7 day 1, and baseline, blood was sampled. This TCR was recovered from an adult with an advanced solid tumor such as melanoma, head and neck, liver or kidney cancer. The sequencing here drew on CD4+ or CD8+ T cells sorted from blood, taken in a trial of the OX40 agonist ivuxolimab.

In DNA form, the CDR3 reads TGTGCCAGCAGCCCGACAGGGTTCACCGGGGAGCTGTTTTTT. It is translated as CASSPTGFTGELFF. The chain recombines TRBV4-2 with TRBJ2-2, with 7 bases aligning to TRBD1. CDR1 and CDR2 (germline): LGHNA, YNFKEQ. This CDR3 contains 14 residues. V trimming: 4 bases; J trimming: 4 bases; junction bases outside the gene matches: 3.